One and the same sample provided the 10 T cell receptor beta chains below, sequenced in a study of cytomegalovirus exposure and HLA in healthy donors. 13 Jbeta primers and 60 Vbeta primers were used for the PCR. Assay used: immunoSEQ multiplex PCR; TCRdb lists only in-frame clones, some missing. The sample holds about 54,000 clones, about four fifths seen once. Material for sequencing was PBMCs. These receptors were taken from a woman younger than 35 in good health and CMV-seronegative.

This rearrangement joins TRBV27 to TRBJ2-7; 11 bases align to TRBD1. The CDR3 covers 15 residues. V lost 5 bases to trimming and J lost 2 bases; unmatched junction nucleotides: 5. The germline gives CDR1 MNHEY, CDR2 SMNVEV (reference sequence). The CDR3 nucleotides read TGTGCCAGCAGTCCTGGGACAGGGGGACCCTACGAGCAGTACTTC. It encodes CASSPGTGGPYEQYF.

The rearrangement links TRBV7-9 to TRBJ1-4; D remains ambiguous. The germline CDR1 and CDR2 sequences are SEHNR and FQNEAQ (reference sequence). CDR3 length: 15 amino acids. V shed 1 base and J shed 5 bases, with 11 bases lying between them. The DNA for the CDR3 is TGTGCCAGCAGCTTAGGGGAGGTGGAGAATGAAAAACTGTTTTTT. It specifies CASSLGEVENEKLFF.

The chain links TRBV6-4 to TRBJ2-4; D perhaps matches TRBD2 (5 bases). The CDR3 consists of 13 residues. Germline CDR1 is MRHNA and CDR2 is SNTAGT. The V and J ends lost 3 bases and 8 bases respectively, with 11 bases between them. The CDR3 loop is CASSEDHGDIQYF. The CDR3, as DNA: TGTGCCAGCAGTGAGGACCACGGGGACATTCAGTACTTC.

Only a few counts were recorded for this clone. This rearrangement joins TRBV28 to TRBJ2-2; 8 bases line up with TRBD1. Germline V gene lookup returns CDR1 MDHEN and CDR2 SYDVKM. This CDR3 spans 16 amino acids. J was trimmed by 4 bases and V by 3 bases; bases with no gene match: 7. The CDR3 DNA sequence: TGTGCCAGCAGTTTGTACAGGGGGATAGGCACCGGGGAGCTGTTTTTT. Translated: CASSLYRGIGTGELFF.

V gene TRBV10-2 combines with J gene TRBJ2-7, with a tentative D call TRBD1 (5 bases). Looked up from germline, CDR1 is WSHSY and CDR2 is SAAADI. V lost 6 bases to trimming and J lost 4 bases, with 28 bases between them. The CDR3 is 18 residues long. The CDR3 region is CASRKTDWESTHPYEQYF. For the CDR3, the DNA is TGCGCCAGCAGGAAGACAGACTGGGAATCGACTCATCCGTACGAGCAGTACTTC.

The V gene is TRBV23-1, the J gene TRBJ2-7, with 7 bases lining up with TRBD2. TRBV23-1 is assigned to the ORF class and has an uncertain function. J was trimmed by 6 bases and V by 3 bases; bases with no gene match: 29. The CDR3 runs 21 residues. CDR3 sequence reads: CASSQGTARALTAGVILEQYF. DNA for the CDR3: TGCGCCAGCAGTCAGGGGACGGCCCGGGCTTTGACGGCGGGAGTTATCCTCGAGCAGTACTTC.

V and J are TRBV9 and TRBJ2-1, with 11 bases identical to TRBD2. This CDR3 region has 17 residues. Unmatched junction bases numbered 11, after V lost 0 bases and J lost 9 bases. Per the germline V gene, CDR1 is SGDLS and CDR2 is YYNGEE. The CDR3 spells CASSVGYLAGGLGEQFF. The CDR3 DNA reads as TGTGCCAGCAGCGTAGGGTACCTAGCGGGAGGCCTGGGTGAGCAGTTCTTC.

A note on this clone: A read error may produce the germline difference seen at one junction end. The chain has TRBV28 and TRBJ1-3; D is unclear. The CDR3 runs 15 residues. Per the germline V gene, CDR1 is MDHEN and CDR2 is SYDVKM. The CDR3: CTSSPPSTGGNTIYF. The CDR3 nucleotides are TGTACCAGCAGTCCCCCCTCCACCGGTGGAAACACCATATATTTT.

Worth noting for this clone: Other DNA sequences in this sample translate to the same CDR3. V gene TRBV27 combines with J gene TRBJ1-1; the D is unclear. CDR1 and CDR2 (germline): MNHEY, SMNVEV (reference sequence). V lost 0 bases and J 1 base, leaving 3 bases between the germline ends. CDR3 length: 13 residues. The CDR3: CASSLSRNTEAFF. CDR3 in DNA: TGTGCCAGCAGTTTATCGCGGAACACTGAAGCTTTCTTT.

This clone was counted between two and nine times. The rearrangement joins TRBV6-5 to TRBJ1-5; tentatively, D is TRBD1 (6 bases). From germline, CDR1 is MNHEY and CDR2 SVGAGI. Trimming removed 6 bases from V and 2 bases from J, with 14 bases in between. CDR3 length: 15 amino acids. In DNA form, the CDR3 reads TGTGCCAGCAGCCCCAGGGGTCAGGGCAATCAGCCCCAGCATTTT. This codes for CASSPRGQGNQPQHF.